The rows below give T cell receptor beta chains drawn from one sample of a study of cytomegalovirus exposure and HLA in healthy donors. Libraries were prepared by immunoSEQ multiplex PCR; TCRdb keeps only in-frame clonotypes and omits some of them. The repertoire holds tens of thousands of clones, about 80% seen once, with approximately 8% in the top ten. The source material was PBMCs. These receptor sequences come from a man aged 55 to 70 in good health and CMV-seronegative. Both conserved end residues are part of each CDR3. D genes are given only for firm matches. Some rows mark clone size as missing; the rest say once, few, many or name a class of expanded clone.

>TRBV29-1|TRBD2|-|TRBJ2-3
TGCAGCGTTCGGGGACTAGCGGGAGGGTATCGCACAGATACGCAGTATTTT
CSVRGLAGGYRTDTQYF
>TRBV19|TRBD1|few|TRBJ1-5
TGTGCCAGTAGACGGACAGGGGCAGGGAATCAGCCCCAGCATTTT
CASRRTGAGNQPQHF
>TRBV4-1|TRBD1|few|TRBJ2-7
TGCGCCCGCGGCCAAGTTGATAGGACAGGGTTCTACGAGCAGTACTTC
CARGQVDRTGFYEQYF
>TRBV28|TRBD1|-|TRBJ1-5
TGTGCCAGCAGTTTGGGACAGGGGATATGGCAGCCCCAGCATTTT
CASSLGQGIWQPQHF
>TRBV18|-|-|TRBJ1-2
TGTGCCAGCTCAAGTCAAGGCACAGACTATGGCTACACCTTC
CASSSQGTDYGYTF
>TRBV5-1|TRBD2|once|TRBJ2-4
TGCGCCAGCAGCCTTAGACTAGCGGGGGTCTCCAAAAACATTCAGTACTTC
CASSLRLAGVSKNIQYF
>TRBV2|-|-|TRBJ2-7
TGTGCCAGCAGTGAAACCCCCTCCGAGGGGAGGTACGAGCAGTACTTC
CASSETPSEGRYEQYF
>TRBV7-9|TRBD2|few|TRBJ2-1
TGTGCCAGCAGCTCCCGGGCGGGAGGGAGAAATGAGCAGTTCTTC
CASSSRAGGRNEQFF
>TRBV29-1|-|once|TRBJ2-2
TGCGGGGCAGGGGACACCGGGGAGCTGTTTTTT
CGAGDTGELFF
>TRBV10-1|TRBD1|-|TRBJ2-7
TGCGCCAGCAGTAATGACAGGGTGCAAAACGAGCAGTACTTC
CASSNDRVQNEQYF
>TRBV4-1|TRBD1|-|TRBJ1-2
TGCGCCAGCAGCCAAGTGGACAGGTCCTATGGCTACACCTTC
CASSQVDRSYGYTF
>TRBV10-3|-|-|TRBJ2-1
TGTGCCATCAGTGTTGAACTAGCCTACAATGAGCAGTTCTTC
CAISVELAYNEQFF
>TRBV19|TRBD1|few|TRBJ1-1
TGTGCCAGTAGTCCGCGACAGGGGGCGAACACTGAAGCTTTCTTT
CASSPRQGANTEAFF
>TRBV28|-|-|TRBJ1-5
TGTGCCAGCAGTTTGGCAGGGAATCAGCCCCAGCATTTT
CASSLAGNQPQHF
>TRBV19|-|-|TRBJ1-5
TGTGCCAGTAGTATGTCGGTAAGGGGCTATCAGCCCCAGCATTTT
CASSMSVRGYQPQHF
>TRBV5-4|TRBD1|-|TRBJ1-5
TGTGCCAGCAGCTTGGGTGGGACAGGATATGGCAATCAGCCCCAGCATTTT
CASSLGGTGYGNQPQHF
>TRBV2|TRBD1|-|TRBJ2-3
TGTGCCAGCAACACCAGGGGGACGGATACGCAGTATTTT
CASNTRGTDTQYF
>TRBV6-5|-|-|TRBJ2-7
TGTGCCAGCAGTTACTCGATGAGGGAACACGAGCAGTACTTC
CASSYSMREHEQYF
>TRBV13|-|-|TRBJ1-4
TGTGCCAGCAGCTTCTCCCTGGAGACAGCCGAAAAACTGTTTTTT
CASSFSLETAEKLFF
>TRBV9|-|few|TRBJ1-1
TGTGCCAGCAGCCCGGGACAAGTCAACACTGAAGCTTTCTTT
CASSPGQVNTEAFF
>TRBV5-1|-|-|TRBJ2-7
TGCGCCAGCAACCAGGTCCCAAACTACGAGCAGTACTTC
CASNQVPNYEQYF
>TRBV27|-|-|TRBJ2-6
TGTGCCAGCAAGGACATTTACTCAGTCGGGGCCAACGTCCTGACTTTC
CASKDIYSVGANVLTF
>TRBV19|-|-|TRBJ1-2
TGTGCCAGTAGTGCCCTAACAGTCAACTATGGCTACACCTTC
CASSALTVNYGYTF
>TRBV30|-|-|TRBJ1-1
TGTGCCTGGGATGAGGGAGGAGGGACTGAAGCTTTCTTT
CAWDEGGGTEAFF
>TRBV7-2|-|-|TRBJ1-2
TGTGCCAGCAGCCTCCGCCCGGGGAACTATGGCTACACCTTC
CASSLRPGNYGYTF
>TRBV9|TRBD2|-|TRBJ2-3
TGTGCCAGCAGCGTAGGGGTAGCGGGAGCTGATACGCAGTATTTT
CASSVGVAGADTQYF
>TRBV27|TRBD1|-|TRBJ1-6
TGTGCCAGCAGTTGGTACAGGGGTGGGAGCTCCTATAATTCACCCCTCCACTTT
CASSWYRGGSSYNSPLHF
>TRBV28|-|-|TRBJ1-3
TGTGCCAGCCTTCCCCTTTGGGACAAATCTCCAAACACCATATATTTT
CASLPLWDKSPNTIYF
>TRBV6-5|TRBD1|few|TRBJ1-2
TGTGCCAGCAGACGGACAGGGGGTGGCTACACCTTC
CASRRTGGGYTF
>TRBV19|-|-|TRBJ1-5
TGTGCCAGTAGTACGCAGGGGTATCAGCCCCAGCATTTT
CASSTQGYQPQHF
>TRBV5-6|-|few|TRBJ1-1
TGTGCCAGCAGCTTCTATCGATTGAACACTGAAGCTTTCTTT
CASSFYRLNTEAFF
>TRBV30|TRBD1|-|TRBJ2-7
TGTGCCTGGAGTAGGGGGGAGGACAGGGGATCCTACGAGCAGTACTTC
CAWSRGEDRGSYEQYF
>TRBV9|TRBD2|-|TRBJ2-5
TGTGCCAGCAGCGTAGGAGTTGGGGGAGGGATGGAGACCCAGTACTTC
CASSVGVGGGMETQYF
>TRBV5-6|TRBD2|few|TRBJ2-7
TGTGCCAGCTCCGGGACTAGTCCCACATACGAGCAGTACTTC
CASSGTSPTYEQYF
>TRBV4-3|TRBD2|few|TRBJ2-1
TGCGCCAGCAGCCAAGCGACTAGCGGGAGGCCAGGGGGCAATGAGCAGTTCTTC
CASSQATSGRPGGNEQFF
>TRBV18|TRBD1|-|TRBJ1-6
TGTGCCAGCTCACCATGGACAGGGGGTAATTCACCCCTCCACTTT
CASSPWTGGNSPLHF
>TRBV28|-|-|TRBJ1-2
TGTGCCAGCAGTTTTAGACAGCTCTATGGCTACACCTTC
CASSFRQLYGYTF
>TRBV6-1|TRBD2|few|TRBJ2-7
TGTGCCGCCTATCCGGGGGGGGGCACCTACGAGCAGTACTTC
CAAYPGGGTYEQYF
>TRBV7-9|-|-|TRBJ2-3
TGTGCCGCTCCGCTCTGGGAGTTAGGAATCGCAGATACGCAGTATTTT
CAAPLWELGIADTQYF
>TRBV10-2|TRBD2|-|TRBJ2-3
TGCGCCAGCATTGGGGAGGTAGCGGGGGCGAGAGATACGCAGTATTTT
CASIGEVAGARDTQYF
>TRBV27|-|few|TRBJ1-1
TGTGCCAGCAGTTCCGCAGGCGACACTGAAGCTTTCTTT
CASSSAGDTEAFF
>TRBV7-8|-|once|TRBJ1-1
TGTGCCAGCAGCTTGGCTAGGGAGGGAATAACTGAAGCTTTCTTT
CASSLAREGITEAFF
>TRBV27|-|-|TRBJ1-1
TGTGCCAGCACCTTCTCGCGCGTTCGGAGAGGGCCTACTGAAGCTTTCTTT
CASTFSRVRRGPTEAFF
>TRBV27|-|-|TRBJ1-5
TGTGCCAGCAGTTTATACCCCCGTAGGGGCCAGCCCCAGCATTTT
CASSLYPRRGQPQHF
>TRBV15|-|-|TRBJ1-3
TGTGCCACCAGCAGAGACCTGGACAGCTCTGGAAACACCATATATTTT
CATSRDLDSSGNTIYF
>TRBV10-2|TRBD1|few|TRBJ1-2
TGCGCCAGCAGTGCGGGGGGACAGGGGGCTAACTATGGCTACACCTTC
CASSAGGQGANYGYTF
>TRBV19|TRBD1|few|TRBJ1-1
TGTGCCACCAAAGGGGGCACCACGGGGACTGAAGCTTTCTTT
CATKGGTTGTEAFF
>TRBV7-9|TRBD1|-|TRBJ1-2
TGTGCCAGCAGCTCGGGACAGTATGGCTACACCTTC
CASSSGQYGYTF